The following is a T cell receptor beta chain sequence with its context. Its antigen remains unknown. The record originates from a study of post-analysis software for immune sequencing data. On the study more broadly: The disease courses covered relapsing-remitting, secondary progressive and progressive-relapsing multiple sclerosis.

Unique molecular identifiers tagged the TCR beta cDNA libraries. Yield was roughly 500,000 cDNA molecules from approximately 0.91 to 9.4 million T cells. TCRdb passed the PCR reads through MiXCR, listing each CDR3 protein once. The table records 800,000 to 950,000 distinct CDR3 sequences, approximately 53% of them present only once. General study points: Multiple sclerosis was associated with a significant reduction in normalized Chao1 diversity relative to controls. Strong co-clustering by F measure linked samples that shared a preparation batch.

This TCR was recovered from a girl aged 10 to 17 with multiple sclerosis. The source material was blood.

CDR3 DNA sequence: TGTGCCAGCAGGTTTGAGGGTTTCTACGAGCAGTACTTC. Translated: CASRFEGFYEQYF. This chain links TRBV12-3 or TRBV12-4 with TRBJ2-5, with D perhaps TRBD2 (5 bases). The DNA end is a closer match to TRBJ2-7, so the J assignment may be wrong. CDR3 size: 13 residues.